The rows below give T cell receptor beta chains drawn from one sample of a study of blood T cells in healthy people across ages. Using its own MiXCR run on the 5' RACE reads, TCRdb lists one record per CDR3 protein. This sample carries hundreds of thousands of distinct CDR3 sequences, approximately 21% of them seen once, and the ten largest clones take under 4%. Sequenced input: blood. The origin of the receptors is a man aged 70-80 years in good health. CDR3s include the opening cysteine and the closing phenylalanine or tryptophan. A D gene is named only where the DNA matches it firmly. Size tells how often a clone was seen (once, few, many) or the class of an expanded clone, and some rows leave it out.

TRBJ2-7,14,NA,NA,TRBV7-9,TGTGCCAGCAGCTTAGAGGGTTTGACGGACGAGCAGTACTTC,CASSLEGLTDEQYF
TRBJ2-1,13,NA,few,TRBV19,TGTGCCAGTAGTATGAAGGCGGACAATGAGCAGTTCTTC,CASSMKADNEQFF
TRBJ2-3,16,TRBD1,few,TRBV13,TGTGCCAGCAGCCCAGGGGGCTGGACTACCACAGATACGCAGTATTTT,CASSPGGWTTTDTQYF
TRBJ2-1,18,TRBD2,few,TRBV18,TGTGCCAGCTCACCACTAACTACTAGGACTAGCGGGAGCTATGAGCAGTTCTTC,CASSPLTTRTSGSYEQFF
TRBJ1-2,16,NA,NA,TRBV18,TGTGCCAGCTCTCGGGACAAGGAAGGATTTTCCTATGGCTACACCTTC,CASSRDKEGFSYGYTF
TRBJ2-1,15,NA,few,TRBV6-2/TRBV6-3,TGTGCCAGCAGTAAGCTACTCAGCTCCTACAACGAGCAGTTCTTC,CASSKLLSSYNEQFF
TRBJ2-5,13,NA,once,TRBV27,TGTGCCAGCAGCTCTGGAGCAAAAGAGACCCAGTACTTC,CASSSGAKETQYF
TRBJ1-1,15,TRBD1,NA,TRBV27,TGTGCCAGCCGCACCTTACAGGGGGTAGGAACTGAAGCTTTCTTT,CASRTLQGVGTEAFF
TRBJ2-7,13,NA,NA,TRBV20-1,TGCAGTGCCAATACAGGGTTCTTGCGCGAGCAGTACTTC,CSANTGFLREQYF
TRBJ2-7,13,TRBD2,NA,TRBV20-1,TGCAGTGCTAGGGTAGCGGGAGTGCATGAGCAGTACTTC,CSARVAGVHEQYF
TRBJ2-5,13,NA,NA,TRBV5-1,TGCGCCAGCAGCGCACGACCCGAAGAGACCCAGTACTTC,CASSARPEETQYF
TRBJ2-7,17,TRBD2,NA,TRBV7-3,TGTGCCAGCAGTTTGGGGCCACCGGGACTAGCGAACTACGAGCAGTACTTC,CASSLGPPGLANYEQYF
TRBJ2-5,16,NA,many,TRBV27,TGTGCCAGCAGTTTTTCCGGGGGAGGACAACAAGAGACCCAGTACTTC,CASSFSGGGQQETQYF
TRBJ2-1,14,TRBD2,NA,TRBV18,TGTGCCAGCTCACTATCCGGGACTAGCGATGAGCAGTTCTTC,CASSLSGTSDEQFF
TRBJ1-3,11,NA,NA,TRBV25-1,TGTGCCAGCAGTTCGAGTACGACCATATATTTT,CASSSSTTIYF
TRBJ2-5,17,NA,NA,TRBV15,TGTGCCACCAGCAGAGACCTAGCGTTAGGCCGCCAAGAGACCCAGTACTTC,CATSRDLALGRQETQYF
TRBJ2-5,14,NA,few,TRBV5-1,TGCGCCAGCAGCCACGGAACAGCCGCAGAGACCCAGTACTTC,CASSHGTAAETQYF
TRBJ2-6,17,TRBD1,few,TRBV6-2/TRBV6-3,TGTGCCAGCAGTTCCAGGACAGGGACCTCTGGGGCCAACGTCCTGACTTTC,CASSSRTGTSGANVLTF
TRBJ1-6,21,NA,few,TRBV4-1,TGCGCCAGCAGCCAAGATTACTCACAGAGGACAGAGAGCTCCTATAATTCACCCCTCCACTTT,CASSQDYSQRTESSYNSPLHF
TRBJ2-7,16,TRBD2,NA,TRBV28,TGTGCCAGCAGTCACCCCAGAGACGGGAGGGCCGGCGAGCAGTACTTC,CASSHPRDGRAGEQYF
TRBJ1-5,13,NA,NA,TRBV7-8,TGTGCCAGCAGCCGAGTGCTGGGTCAGCCCCAGCATTTT,CASSRVLGQPQHF
TRBJ2-7,13,NA,few,TRBV20-1,TGCAGTGCTAAAGTCAGGGCGGGGTACGAGCAGTACTTC,CSAKVRAGYEQYF
TRBJ2-1,14,TRBD2,NA,TRBV5-1,TGCGCCAGCAGCCCCGGGACTAGCGGGGGAAAACAGTTCTTC,CASSPGTSGGKQFF
TRBJ2-7,14,NA,NA,TRBV27,TGTGCCAGCAGTTTAAAAGCGGATGCCTACGAGCAGTACTTC,CASSLKADAYEQYF
TRBJ2-7,15,TRBD2,NA,TRBV5-1,TGCGCCAGCAGTCTGGAGACTAGCGGGAGGGGCGAGCAGTACTTC,CASSLETSGRGEQYF
TRBJ2-1,17,TRBD1,NA,TRBV4-1,TGCGCCAGCAGCCTCGCGGGACAGGGGGCTCCCTACAATGAGCAGTTCTTC,CASSLAGQGAPYNEQFF